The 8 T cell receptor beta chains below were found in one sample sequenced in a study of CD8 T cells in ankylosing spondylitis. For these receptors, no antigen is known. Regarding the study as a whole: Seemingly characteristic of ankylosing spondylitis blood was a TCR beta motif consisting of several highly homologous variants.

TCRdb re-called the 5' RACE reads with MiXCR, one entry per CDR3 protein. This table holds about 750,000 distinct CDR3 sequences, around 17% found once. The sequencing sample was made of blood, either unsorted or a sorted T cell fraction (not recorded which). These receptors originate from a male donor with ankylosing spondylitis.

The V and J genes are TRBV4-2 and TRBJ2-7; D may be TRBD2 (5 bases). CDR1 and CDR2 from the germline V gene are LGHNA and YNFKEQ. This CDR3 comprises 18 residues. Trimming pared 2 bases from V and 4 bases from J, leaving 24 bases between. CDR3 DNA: TGTGCCAGCAGCCAATCCGACCTCGGGCTACCTACGGGATACGAGCAGTACTTC. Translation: CASSQSDLGLPTGYEQYF.

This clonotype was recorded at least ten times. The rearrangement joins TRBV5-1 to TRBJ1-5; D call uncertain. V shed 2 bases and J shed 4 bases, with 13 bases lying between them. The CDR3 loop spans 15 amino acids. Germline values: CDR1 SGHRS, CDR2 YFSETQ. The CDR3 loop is CASSFGPGGNQPQHF. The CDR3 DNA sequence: TGCGCCAGCAGCTTCGGACCGGGAGGGAATCAGCCCCAGCATTTT.

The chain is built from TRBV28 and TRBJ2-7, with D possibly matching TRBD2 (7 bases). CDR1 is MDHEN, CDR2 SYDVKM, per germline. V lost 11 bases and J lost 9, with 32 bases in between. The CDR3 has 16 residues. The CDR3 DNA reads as TGTGCCGCCGCGGGGAGGGGGGCAGGTGCCTTCCCAGGGCAGTACTTC. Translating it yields CAAAGRGAGAFPGQYF.

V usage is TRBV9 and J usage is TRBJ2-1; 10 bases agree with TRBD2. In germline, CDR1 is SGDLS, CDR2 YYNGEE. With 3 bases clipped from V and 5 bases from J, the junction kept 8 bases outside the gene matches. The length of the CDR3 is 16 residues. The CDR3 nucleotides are TGTGCCAGCAGCGCCGCCCTAGCGGGAGTCCACAATGAGCAGTTCTTC. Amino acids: CASSAALAGVHNEQFF.

This chain's CDR3 is CASSLGTGLPNQPQHF. The CDR3 nucleotides read TGTGCCAGCAGCTTGGGGACAGGGCTCCCCAATCAGCCCCAGCATTTT. V usage is TRBV5-6 and J usage is TRBJ1-5; 8 bases line up with TRBD1. Trimming took 0 bases from V and 3 from J; bases not matched to a gene: 5. The CDR3 loop spans 16 amino acids. Germline V CDR1 and CDR2: SGHDT, YYEEEE.

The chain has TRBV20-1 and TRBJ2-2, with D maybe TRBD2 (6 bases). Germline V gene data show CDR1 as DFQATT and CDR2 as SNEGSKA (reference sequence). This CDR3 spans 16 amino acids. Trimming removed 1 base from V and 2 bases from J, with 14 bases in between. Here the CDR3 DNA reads TGCAGTGCTAGAGGAGGGAAGCGGGTAAACACCGGGGAGCTGTTTTTT. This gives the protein CSARGGKRVNTGELFF.

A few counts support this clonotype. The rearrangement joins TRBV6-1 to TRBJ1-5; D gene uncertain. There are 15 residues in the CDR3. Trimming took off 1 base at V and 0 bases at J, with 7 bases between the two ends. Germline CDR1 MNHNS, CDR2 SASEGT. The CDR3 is CASSEVGRSNQPQHF. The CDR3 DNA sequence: TGTGCCAGCAGTGAAGTTGGACGTAGCAATCAGCCCCAGCATTTT.

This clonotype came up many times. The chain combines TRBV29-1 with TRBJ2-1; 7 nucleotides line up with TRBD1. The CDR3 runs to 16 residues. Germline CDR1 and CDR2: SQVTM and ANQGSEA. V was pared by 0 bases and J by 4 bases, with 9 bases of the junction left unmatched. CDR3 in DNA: TGCAGCGTTGAAGACCAAGTTCCGGGACAGTACAATGAGCAGTTCTTC. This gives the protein CSVEDQVPGQYNEQFF.